The clone carrying this T cell receptor beta chain was observed a handful of times. These data are taken from a study of blood T cell repertoires in COVID-19. Study in general: Acute and convalescent COVID-19 specimens originated in the United States, Italy and Spain. In each case, the material was cDNA or gDNA derived from T cells, B-cell-depleted T cells, or PBMCs.

The CDR3 spans 14 residues. V shed 1 base and J 10 bases; nucleotides not matched to a gene: 7. Germline CDR1 reads GTSNPN; CDR2 reads SVGIG (reference sequence). Original processing notes: Amplification with reference gene primers provided the estimates of nucleated cell counts. Only in-frame clones appear in the TCRdb table, and some are missing; sequencing was by immunoSEQ multiplex PCR. D and trimming come from the DNA, and the V and J calls and clone size come from that table. Of 130,000 to 150,000 clones in the sample, approximately 91% were seen once. The sequence came from a man between 65 and 85 years old with acute or convalescent COVID-19. The sequenced material came from peripheral blood. The V and J genes are TRBV30 and TRBJ1-4, with 9 nucleotides matching TRBD1. CDR3 sequence: CAWSDRTGAGKLFF. Written as DNA, the CDR3 is TGTGCCTGGAGTGACCGGACAGGGGCAGGAAAACTGTTTTTT.